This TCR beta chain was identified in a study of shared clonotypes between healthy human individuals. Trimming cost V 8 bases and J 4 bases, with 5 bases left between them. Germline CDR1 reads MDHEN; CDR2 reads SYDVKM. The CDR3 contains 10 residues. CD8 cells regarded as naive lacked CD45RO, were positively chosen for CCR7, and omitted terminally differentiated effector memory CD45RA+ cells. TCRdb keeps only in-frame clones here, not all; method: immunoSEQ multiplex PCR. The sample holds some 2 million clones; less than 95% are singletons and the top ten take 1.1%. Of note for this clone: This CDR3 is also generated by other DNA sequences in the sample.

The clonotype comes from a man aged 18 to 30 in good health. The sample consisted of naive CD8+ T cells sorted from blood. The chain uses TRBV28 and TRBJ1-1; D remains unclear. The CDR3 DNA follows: TGTGCCAGCGTTAGCACTGAAGCTTTCTTT. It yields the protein CASVSTEAFF.